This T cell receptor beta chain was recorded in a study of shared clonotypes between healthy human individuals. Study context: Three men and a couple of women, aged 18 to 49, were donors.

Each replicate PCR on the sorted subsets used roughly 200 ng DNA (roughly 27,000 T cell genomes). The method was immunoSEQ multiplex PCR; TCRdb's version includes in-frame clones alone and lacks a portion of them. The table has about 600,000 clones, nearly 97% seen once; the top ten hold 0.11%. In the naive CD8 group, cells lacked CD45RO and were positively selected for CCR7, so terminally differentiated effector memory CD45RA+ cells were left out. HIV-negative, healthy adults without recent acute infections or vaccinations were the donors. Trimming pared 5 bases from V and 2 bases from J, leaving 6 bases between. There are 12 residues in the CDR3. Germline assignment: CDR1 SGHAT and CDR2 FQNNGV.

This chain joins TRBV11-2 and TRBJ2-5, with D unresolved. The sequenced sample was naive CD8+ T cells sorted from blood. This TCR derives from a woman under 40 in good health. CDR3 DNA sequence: TGTGCCAGCAGCCCCACTCAAGAGACCCAGTACTTC. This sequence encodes CASSPTQETQYF. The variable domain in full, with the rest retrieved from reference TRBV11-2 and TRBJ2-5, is EAGVAQSPRYKIIEKRQSVAFWCNPISGHATLYWYQQILGQGPKLLIQFQNNGVVDDSQLPKDRFSAERLKGVDSTLKIQPAKLEDSAVYLCASSPTQETQYFGPGTRLLVL.